These T cell receptor beta chains were read from a single sample in a study of technical replicates of blood from four donors. TCRdb's table, derived via immunoSEQ multiplex PCR, lists solely in-frame clones and lacks some. Of 65,000 to 80,000 clones listed, less than 98% are singletons. The sequencing sample was made of T cells isolated from PBMCs. The receptors were sampled from a human donor in good health. CDR3s leave out the opening cysteine and the closing phenylalanine or tryptophan.

j_call: TRBJ2-1
v_call: TRBV4-1
cdr3_length: 14
cdr3_aa: ASSQGSGSSYNEQF

j_call: TRBJ1-2
v_call: TRBV28
cdr3_length: 15
cdr3_aa: ASRRLRDRTSHYGYT

j_call: TRBJ2-5
v_call: TRBV19
cdr3_length: 12
cdr3_aa: ASSSDRGRETQY

j_call: TRBJ2-3
v_call: TRBV13
cdr3_length: 13
cdr3_aa: ASSLGVGALDTQY

j_call: TRBJ2-7
v_call: TRBV19
cdr3_length: 14
cdr3_aa: ASSSYSGKSSYEQY

j_call: TRBJ1-1
v_call: TRBV2
cdr3_length: 12
cdr3_aa: ASYQPEVYTEAF

j_call: TRBJ2-7
v_call: TRBV29-1
cdr3_length: 11
cdr3_aa: SASTTGAYEQY

j_call: TRBJ1-1
v_call: TRBV6-5
cdr3_length: 13
cdr3_aa: ASSYPTGGNTEAF

j_call: TRBJ2-5
v_call: TRBV27
cdr3_length: 13
cdr3_aa: ASSSLGQGQETQY

j_call: TRBJ2-4
v_call: TRBV7-9
cdr3_length: 12
cdr3_aa: ASRLDRGQGIQY

j_call: TRBJ1-1
v_call: TRBV7-3
cdr3_length: 12
cdr3_aa: ASSATGINTEAF

j_call: TRBJ1-3
v_call: TRBV9
cdr3_length: 12
cdr3_aa: ASSATSLANTIY

j_call: TRBJ1-2
v_call: TRBV7-9
cdr3_length: 11
cdr3_aa: ASSPGQPYGYT